One and the same sample provided the 20 T cell receptor beta chains below, sequenced in a study of spatial heterogeneity in lung cancer (dated by TCRdb to about 2019). The label giving this sample's time point can be read as: sample taken at primary tumor resection. For TCR sequencing, whole RNA was extracted from tumor and nontumor lung tissue, or from cryopreserved PBMC samples, and no cell sorting was done. The library was made by 5' RACE. TCRdb names NextSeq 500 as the instrument used. The public reads were reprocessed in TCRdb via fastp at Q25 and MiXCR, keeping in-frame beta chains. When rows share a CDR3 protein, they turn into one entry using the most common DNA and genes. The sample has 75,000 to 85,000 distinct CDR3 sequences on record, about 20% of them singletons. Jointly, the top ten make up 6.2% of the sample. The sequenced sample was PBMCs, obtained at surgery. The receptors here all came from a male donor with early-stage non-small cell lung cancer.

This clonotype was found a few times. The chain joins TRBV19 to TRBJ2-7; D not resolved. The V gene lost 6 bases and the J gene lost 0 bases, with 12 bases spanning the gap. Germline CDR1 and CDR2: LNHDA and SQIVND (reference sequence). CDR3 length: 14 amino acids. The CDR3 coding sequence is TGTGCCAGTAGCCCGATGATCGTCTCCTACGAGCAGTACTTC. The encoded protein is CASSPMIVSYEQYF. The whole variable domain, remainder taken from reference TRBV19 and TRBJ2-7, is DGGITQSPKYLFRKEGQNVTLSCEQNLNHDAMYWYRQDPGQGLRLIYYSQIVNDFQKGDIAEGYSVSREKKESFPLTVTSAQKNPTAFYLCASSPMIVSYEQYFGPGTRLTVT.

This clonotype was seen a few times. This chain links TRBV28 with TRBJ1-4; D may be TRBD1 (6 bases). Germline V lookup: CDR1 MDHEN, CDR2 SYDVKM. The V end lost 6 bases, the J end lost 8 bases, and 16 bases lay between the germline ends. There are 14 residues in the CDR3. CDR3 loop: CASSPDRKWEKLFF. The DNA for the CDR3 is TGTGCCAGCAGCCCTGACAGGAAATGGGAAAAACTGTTTTTT.

The chain has TRBV29-1 and TRBJ2-7, with 7 bases that match TRBD1. Germline assignment: CDR1 SQVTM and CDR2 ANQGSEA. Trimming took 5 bases from V and 3 from J; bases not matched to a gene: 4. The CDR3 spans 12 residues. The CDR3: CSVIDRVYEQYF. CDR3 nucleotide sequence: TGCAGCGTTATTGACAGGGTCTACGAGCAGTACTTC.

The chain has TRBV7-9 and TRBJ2-3; D may be TRBD1 or TRBD2 (5 bases each). Trimming cost V 5 bases and J 0 bases, with 12 bases left between them. Germline V gives CDR1 SEHNR, CDR2 FQNEAQ (reference sequence). The CDR3 has 15 residues. The CDR3 region is CASSEGTTSTDTQYF. DNA for the CDR3: TGTGCCAGCAGCGAGGGGACCACAAGCACAGATACGCAGTATTTT.

This clonotype has more than one count but fewer than ten. The genes are TRBV27 and TRBJ2-7; 8 bases fit TRBD1. The CDR3 length is 13 residues. Germline values: CDR1 MNHEY, CDR2 SMNVEV (reference sequence). V lost 7 bases to trimming and J lost 5 bases; unmatched junction nucleotides: 7. The CDR3 loop is CASNRQGSHEQYF. In DNA form, the CDR3 reads TGTGCCAGCAATAGACAGGGGTCCCACGAGCAGTACTTC.

This clonotype was detected many times. V gene TRBV5-5 combines with J gene TRBJ1-4, with 7 bases matching TRBD1. The CDR3 length is 15 residues. Germline V CDR1 and CDR2: SGHKS, YYEKEE (reference sequence). Trimming took 4 bases from V and 4 from J; bases not matched to a gene: 7. CDR3 nucleotides: TGTGCCAGCAGCATGCCGGGACAGCATAATGAAAAACTGTTTTTT. Its protein is CASSMPGQHNEKLFF.

The J gene is TRBJ2-1, the V gene TRBV20-1; no definite D call. The V gene's germline CDR1 is DFQATT and CDR2 SNEGSKA (reference sequence). The CDR3 has 14 residues. V lost 6 bases and J lost 4, with 16 bases in between. In nucleotides, the CDR3 is TGCAGTGCCAAGGGTAGTCGTCAATACAATGAGCAGTTCTTC. It yields the protein CSAKGSRQYNEQFF.

This clonotype was seen repeatedly, ten times or more. V is TRBV27 and J is TRBJ1-5, with D perhaps TRBD1 (6 bases). CDR3 length: 19 amino acids. Per the germline V gene, CDR1 is MNHEY and CDR2 is SMNVEV (reference sequence). V lost 8 bases to trimming and J lost 0 bases, with 26 bases between them. As DNA, the CDR3 is TGTGCCAGCGCTCTGAGGCCCCCGACAGGCACAACTAGCAATCAGCCCCAGCATTTT. It yields the protein CASALRPPTGTTSNQPQHF.

This clonotype occurred many times. The chain employs TRBV7-3 and TRBJ2-3; 7 bases agree with TRBD2. Germline trimming cut 5 bases from V and 1 base from J; bases unmatched to any gene: 9. The CDR3 has 16 residues. Germline CDR1 and CDR2: SGHTA and FQGTGA. For the CDR3, the DNA is TGTGCCAGCAGCCGAACCAGCGGGGCGGGCACAGATACGCAGTATTTT. Translated: CASSRTSGAGTDTQYF.

This clonotype has a handful of counts. This sequence joins TRBV5-5 and TRBJ1-2, with D uncertain. This CDR3 contains 15 residues. Germline CDR1 SGHKS, CDR2 YYEKEE (reference sequence). V was clipped by 0 bases and J by 4 bases, with 13 bases between them. For the CDR3, the DNA is TGTGCCAGCAGCTTGGAAACGTCGAGTTTCTATGGCTACACCTTC. It codes for CASSLETSSFYGYTF.

The CDR3 DNA reads TGCAGCGTTGTGGGCCAGGGAGGCTACGAGCAGTACTTC. It is translated as CSVVGQGGYEQYF. This sequence joins TRBV29-1 and TRBJ2-7; the D gene is possibly TRBD2 (6 bases). Per germline, CDR1 SQVTM and CDR2 ANQGSEA. Trimming removed 4 bases at V and 3 bases at J, with 13 bases between. CDR3 size: 13 residues.

This clonotype showed up just a few times. The chain is built from TRBV5-1 and TRBJ2-7; maybe TRBD2 (6 bases). V lost 4 bases and J lost 2, with 16 bases in between. Germline values: CDR1 SGHRS, CDR2 YFSETQ. The CDR3 spans 15 residues. CDR3 in DNA: TGCGCCAGCAGCGCGGCCACGCGGGGAGCCTACGAGCAGTACTTC. As protein: CASSAATRGAYEQYF.

The chain is built from TRBV27 and TRBJ2-7, with 8 bases lining up with TRBD1. CDR1 is MNHEY and CDR2 is SMNVEV in the germline V gene (reference sequence). CDR3 length equals 15 residues. V shed 6 bases, J shed 4 bases, and the junction held 11 bases outside the gene matches. CDR3 DNA sequence: TGTGCCAGCAGCCGTGACCGGGACAGGAGGTACGAGCAGTACTTC. Translated: CASSRDRDRRYEQYF.

A few counts support this clonotype. The chain has TRBV6-1 and TRBJ2-3; 7 bases agree with TRBD2. This CDR3 region has 14 residues. Per the germline V gene, CDR1 is MNHNS and CDR2 is SASEGT. V was pared by 4 bases and J by 3 bases, with 4 bases of the junction left unmatched. As DNA, the CDR3 is TGTGCCAGCAGTGGGGGAGGGGTGACAGATACGCAGTATTTT. Its protein product is CASSGGGVTDTQYF.

This clonotype was seen a few times. The chain links TRBV28 to TRBJ2-1; possible D gene TRBD1, 6 bases. This CDR3 region has 15 residues. The V end was cut by 5 bases, the J end by 15 bases, with 26 bases between. Per germline, CDR1 MDHEN and CDR2 SYDVKM. CDR3: CASSPPKMSGDFGFF. CDR3 bases: TGTGCCAGCAGTCCCCCCAAAATGTCAGGGGATTTTGGGTTCTTC.

The chain joins TRBV5-1 to TRBJ2-5; D unclear. V was cut by 3 bases and J by 2 bases, with 8 bases left in between. The V gene's germline CDR1 is SGHRS and CDR2 YFSETQ. This CDR3 is 13 amino acids long. The CDR3 bases are TGCGCCAGCAGCTCCTTGGTTCAAGAGACCCAGTACTTC. Translated: CASSSLVQETQYF.

The chain recombines TRBV7-9 with TRBJ2-1; D is uncertain. Germline lookup yields CDR1 SEHNR and CDR2 FQNEAQ (reference sequence). The CDR3 is 15 amino acids. V shed 2 bases and J shed 0 bases, with 8 bases lying between them. CDR3 sequence: CASSLSGLSYNEQFF. The CDR3 bases are TGTGCCAGCAGCTTATCGGGTCTCTCCTACAATGAGCAGTTCTTC.

The CDR3 DNA sequence: TGTGCCAGCAGAGAATCCGGACAGCAAGAGACCCAGTACTTC. This gives the protein CASRESGQQETQYF. The chain uses TRBV6-2 or TRBV6-3 and TRBJ2-5; a possible D gene is TRBD1 (6 bases). CDR1 is MNHEY, CDR2 SVGEGT, per germline. V lost 6 bases to trimming and J lost 2 bases, with 13 bases between them. The CDR3 extends over 14 amino acids.

This clonotype appeared many times. The gene calls are TRBV2 and TRBJ2-3, with 7 bases lining up with TRBD2. J was trimmed by 5 bases and V by 9 bases; bases with no gene match: 8. The CDR3 loop spans 13 amino acids. Germline CDR1 reads SNHLY; CDR2 reads FYNNEI. CDR3 sequence reads: CASISGREDTQYF. Here the CDR3 DNA reads TGTGCCAGTATTAGCGGGCGGGAAGATACGCAGTATTTT.

The V and J genes are TRBV2 and TRBJ2-2; no firm D call. Germline lookup yields CDR1 SNHLY and CDR2 FYNNEI. The CDR3 has 12 amino acids. Between the trimmed V and J ends, which lost 3 bases and 7 bases, there was a span of 6 bases. The CDR3 DNA follows: TGTGCCAGCAGTGAGGGAATCGGGGAGCTGTTTTTT. Protein sequence: CASSEGIGELFF.